These 10 T cell receptor beta chains share one sample of origin, sequenced in a study of monozygotic twins with inflammatory bowel disease. TCRdb derives one entry per CDR3 protein from the 5' RACE reads, leaving out DNA. In total, the table holds around 380,000 distinct CDR3 sequences. The sequenced sample consisted of blood. The receptors shown here come from a human donor with ulcerative colitis or Crohn's disease, or a healthy co-twin of an affected twin (not recorded which).

J is TRBJ2-3 and V is TRBV5-6. Germline V gene data show CDR1 as SGHDT and CDR2 as YYEEEE. The CDR3 consists of 12 residues. The CDR3: CASNRSPDTQYF. Full variable domain (rest looked up from reference TRBV5-6 and TRBJ2-3): DAGVTQSPTHLIKTRGQQVTLRCSPKSGHDTVSWYQQALGQGPQFIFQYYEEEERQRGNFPDRFSGHQFPNYSSELNVNALLLGDSALYLCASNRSPDTQYFGPGTRLTVL.

The chain has TRBV12-3 or TRBV12-4 and TRBJ1-2; TCRdb gives TRBD1 as the D gene, but with no DNA this cannot be confirmed. The CDR3 contains 14 residues. The CDR3 reads CASRRSGEFGGYTF.

The V gene is TRBV5-1, the J gene TRBJ2-2; lacking DNA, the TRBD2 call made by TCRdb goes unchecked. The length of the CDR3 is 17 residues. Germline loops: CDR1 SGHRS, CDR2 YFSETQ. CDR3 sequence reads: CASSFGTSGGNTGELFF. The variable domain in full, with the rest retrieved from reference TRBV5-1 and TRBJ2-2, is KAGVTQTPRYLIKTRGQQVTLSCSPISGHRSVSWYQQTPGQGLQFLFEYFSETQRNKGNFPGRFSGRQFSNSRSEMNVSTLELGDSALYLCASSFGTSGGNTGELFFGEGSRLTVL.

This chain links TRBV15 with TRBJ1-2; TCRdb names TRBD1, which stays unverified in the absence of DNA. The germline V gene has CDR1 LNHNV and CDR2 YYDKDF (reference sequence). The CDR3 runs 17 residues. The CDR3 is CATSRATVSGQAYGYTF. Using reference TRBV15 and TRBJ1-2 for the parts outside the CDR3, the full variable domain is DAMVIQNPRYQVTQFGKPVTLSCSQTLNHNVMYWYQQKSSQAPKLLFHYYDKDFNNEADTPDNFQSRRPNTSFCFLDIRSPGLGDTAMYLCATSRATVSGQAYGYTFGSGTRLTVV.

The V call is TRBV29-1, the J call TRBJ1-2. This CDR3 region has 14 residues. Germline CDR1 is SQVTM and CDR2 is ANQGSEA. This CDR3 is CSVERASANYGYTF. Using reference TRBV29-1 and TRBJ1-2 for the parts outside the CDR3, the full variable domain is SAVISQKPSRDICQRGTSLTIQCQVDSQVTMMFWYRQQPGQSLTLIATANQGSEATYESGFVIDKFPISRPNLTFSTLTVSNMSPEDSSIYLCSVERASANYGYTFGSGTRLTVV.

The chain links TRBV6-2 or TRBV6-3 to TRBJ2-5. The length of the CDR3 is 11 residues. Germline CDR1 and CDR2: MNHEY and SVGEGT. The CDR3 here is CASSKQETQYF.

V is TRBV4-2 and J is TRBJ1-5; checking the TCRdb D call of TRBD1 is not possible without DNA. There are 14 residues in the CDR3. The germline gives CDR1 LGHNA, CDR2 YNFKEQ. The CDR3 here is CASSHNRGEQPQHF.

The chain carries TRBV7-9 and TRBJ2-5; TCRdb calls TRBD1, which cannot be checked without DNA. The CDR3 contains 16 residues. Germline V CDR1 and CDR2: SEHNR, FQNEAQ (reference sequence). The CDR3: CASSLVAGRGGETQYF.

The chain has TRBV5-1 and TRBJ2-5; without DNA, the TCRdb call of TRBD1 cannot be checked. Germline V gene sequence: CDR1 SGHRS, CDR2 YFSETQ. The CDR3 totals 14 residues. The CDR3 reads CASSNTGTQETQYF.

This chain joins TRBV7-9 and TRBJ2-6; without DNA, the TCRdb call of TRBD1 cannot be checked. Germline V CDR1 and CDR2: SEHNR, FQNEAQ (reference sequence). CDR3 length: 15 amino acids. The CDR3 loop reads CASSRTGFGANVLTF.